These T cell receptor beta chains were read from a single sample in a study of patients and donors after allogeneic stem cell transplantation. TCRdb re-called the RT-PCR reads with MiXCR, one entry per CDR3 protein. The table shows about 210,000 distinct CDR3 sequences, with less than 50% occurring only once. The specimen sequenced was blood, either unsorted or a sorted T cell fraction (not recorded which). Source of these receptors: a human donor who was either an allogeneic HSCT recipient or a stem cell or donor lymphocyte infusion donor (not recorded which). It is not recorded whose cells these are; they may come from a transplant donor. The CDR3 runs from the conserved cysteine through the conserved F or W. The D gene is left open where the match is weak. The listing skips clone size in some rows; elsewhere it reads once, few, many or a size class.

TRBV5-1	TRBJ1-4	.	14	few	CASSWTEWGEKLFF	TGCGCCAGCAGCTGGACAGAGTGGGGTGAAAAACTGTTTTTT
TRBV3-1	TRBJ1-4	.	13	many	CASSQNRDEKLFF	TGTGCCAGCAGCCAGAACAGGGACGAAAAACTGTTTTTT
TRBV5-1	TRBJ1-5	TRBD1	16	.	CASSFGTGDSNQPQHF	TGCGCCAGCAGCTTCGGGACAGGGGATAGCAATCAGCCCCAGCATTTT
TRBV7-9	TRBJ2-1	.	15	.	CASSLGAGVYNEQFF	TGTGCCAGCAGCTTAGGGGCCGGGGTCTACAATGAGCAGTTCTTC
TRBV29-1	TRBJ1-1	.	9	.	CSVGPEAFF	TGCAGCGTCGGTCCCGAAGCTTTCTTT
TRBV30	TRBJ1-1	.	14	.	CAWSSFTPNTEAFF	TGTGCCTGGAGTTCCTTTACACCTAACACTGAAGCTTTCTTT
TRBV4-1	TRBJ1-2	TRBD1	13	few	CASSQDSYRGVTF	TGCGCCAGCAGCCAAGATTCGTACAGGGGAGTCACCTTC
TRBV7-6	TRBJ2-7	TRBD1	15	.	CASSQNGQGESEQYF	TGTGCCAGCAGCCAGAACGGACAGGGGGAATCCGAGCAGTACTTC
TRBV4-1	TRBJ1-2	TRBD1	17	.	CASSQTPGQGPHYGYTF	TGCGCCAGCAGCCAAACTCCGGGACAGGGACCACACTATGGCTACACCTTC
TRBV5-5	TRBJ1-6	TRBD1	16	.	CASSHAGGSYNSPLHF	TGTGCCAGCAGCCACGCAGGGGGGTCCTATAATTCACCCCTCCACTTT
TRBV11-3	TRBJ2-1	.	14	few	CASSLDSRWGKQFF	TGTGCCAGCAGCTTAGATTCGCGCTGGGGTAAGCAGTTCTTC
TRBV12-3/TRBV12-4	TRBJ1-5	.	15	.	CASSLADWENQPQHF	TGTGCCAGCAGTTTAGCGGACTGGGAAAATCAGCCCCAGCATTTT
TRBV5-1	TRBJ2-6	.	13	.	CASSPTGANVLTF	TGCGCCAGCAGCCCCACTGGGGCCAACGTCCTGACTTTC
TRBV20-1	TRBJ1-5	.	13	.	CSASEGWAQPQHF	TGCAGTGCTAGCGAAGGGTGGGCGCAGCCCCAGCATTTT
TRBV28	TRBJ1-2	.	12	.	CASSEDSYGYTF	TGTGCCAGCAGTGAAGACAGCTATGGCTACACCTTC
TRBV30	TRBJ1-5	TRBD1	14	.	CAWRPRQGNQPQHF	TGTGCCTGGAGACCTAGACAGGGAAATCAGCCCCAGCATTTT
TRBV29-1	TRBJ1-4	.	11	.	CSALGDEKLFF	TGCAGCGCTCTGGGGGATGAAAAACTGTTTTTT
TRBV9	TRBJ1-2	.	13	few	CASSPRGRHGYTF	TGTGCCAGCAGCCCTCGTGGCAGGCATGGCTACACCTTC
TRBV5-5	TRBJ1-1	.	15	.	CASTLGLRGGTEAFF	TGTGCCAGCACCCTCGGGTTACGGGGAGGCACTGAAGCTTTCTTT
TRBV6-6	TRBJ1-1	TRBD1	15	.	CASTFSLQGVPEAFF	TGTGCCAGCACTTTTAGCCTACAGGGGGTCCCTGAAGCTTTCTTT
TRBV3-1	TRBJ2-3	.	14	.	CASSQAEGPHTQYF	TGTGCCAGCAGCCAAGCGGAGGGCCCCCATACGCAGTATTTT
TRBV4-2	TRBJ2-3	TRBD2	16	once	CASSQSASGAPDTQYF	TGTGCCAGCAGCCAATCGGCTAGCGGGGCACCAGATACGCAGTATTTT
TRBV15	TRBJ1-4	.	16	.	CATSVHLSGTNEKLFF	TGTGCCACCAGCGTCCACCTGTCGGGAACTAATGAAAAACTGTTTTTT
TRBV11-1	TRBJ1-2	.	15	.	CASSLNGGAGYGYTF	TGTGCCAGCAGCTTAAACGGGGGAGCCGGCTATGGCTACACCTTC
TRBV18	TRBJ1-2	.	15	.	CASSPGAGIGYGYTF	TGTGCCAGCTCACCAGGAGCAGGGATTGGATATGGCTACACCTTC
TRBV7-3	TRBJ1-1	.	17	.	CASSLFRAPSPNTEAFF	TGTGCCAGCAGCTTATTCCGGGCTCCCTCGCCGAACACTGAAGCTTTCTTT
TRBV25-1	TRBJ2-2	TRBD1	18	few	CASSPPPGTGLNTGELFF	TGTGCCAGCAGTCCCCCTCCCGGGACAGGGCTCAACACCGGGGAGCTGTTTTTT
TRBV5-1	TRBJ1-2	.	15	.	CASSIGQPTNYGYTF	TGCGCCAGCAGCATTGGACAGCCGACTAATTATGGCTACACCTTC
TRBV7-2	TRBJ1-2	.	14	.	CASSPPGIYYGYTF	TGTGCCAGCAGCCCCCCGGGTATTTACTATGGCTACACCTTC
TRBV10-3	TRBJ2-5	.	15	.	CAISESWANQETQYF	TGTGCCATCAGTGAGTCGTGGGCCAATCAAGAGACCCAGTACTTC
TRBV4-1	TRBJ2-3	.	15	.	CASSQAGVGTDTQYF	TGCGCCAGCAGCCAAGCGGGAGTTGGCACAGATACGCAGTATTTT
TRBV3-1	TRBJ1-1	TRBD1	16	.	CASSQDVAGGVIEAFF	TGTGCCAGCAGCCAAGATGTCGCAGGGGGAGTGATTGAAGCTTTCTTT
TRBV27	TRBJ1-2	TRBD1	18	few	CASSFSGTGRLWDYGYTF	TGTGCCAGCAGTTTTTCCGGGACAGGGCGACTATGGGACTATGGCTACACCTTC
TRBV6-1	TRBJ1-6	.	14	.	CASRAGGSGSPLHF	TGTGCCAGCAGGGCCGGGGGCAGCGGTTCACCCCTCCACTTT
TRBV20-1	TRBJ1-5	TRBD1	13	.	CSARDKRQGSQHF	TGCAGTGCTAGAGATAAGAGACAGGGTTCCCAGCATTTT
TRBV7-9	TRBJ1-6	TRBD1	17	.	CASSPLETGRRRSPLDF	TGTGCCAGCAGCCCTCTCGAGACAGGGCGACGGCGTTCACCCCTCGACTTT
TRBV5-1	TRBJ2-7	TRBD1	15	.	CASSIGGTGFIEQYF	TGCGCCAGCAGCATTGGTGGGACAGGGTTCATCGAGCAGTACTTC
TRBV12-3/TRBV12-4	TRBJ1-2	TRBD1	14	few	CASSLLGTGYGYTF	TGTGCCAGCAGCCTCCTTGGGACAGGTTATGGCTACACCTTC
TRBV7-9	TRBJ2-1	TRBD1	16	.	CASSFTGTASYNEQFF	TGTGCCAGCAGCTTCACCGGGACAGCCTCCTACAATGAGCAGTTCTTC
TRBV20-1	TRBJ2-1	.	16	.	CSATLQGWYSYNEQFF	TGCAGTGCTACGCTTCAGGGATGGTACTCCTACAATGAGCAGTTCTTC
TRBV11-2	TRBJ2-2	.	16	.	CASSLGSRINTGELFF	TGTGCCAGCAGCTTAGGGTCCAGGATCAACACCGGGGAGCTGTTTTTT
TRBV2	TRBJ1-5	.	14	.	CASTTGHSNQPQHF	TGTGCCAGCACCACGGGACATTCCAATCAGCCCCAGCATTTT
TRBV7-9	TRBJ2-5	.	13	.	CASSSVTGETQYF	TGTGCCAGCAGCTCCGTAACAGGAGAGACCCAGTACTTC
TRBV10-3	TRBJ1-2	TRBD1	13	.	CAIKDRSHYGYTF	TGTGCCATCAAGGACAGGTCCCACTATGGCTACACCTTC
TRBV20-1	TRBJ1-6	TRBD1	15	.	CSARSGTGVGSPLHF	TGCAGTGCTAGATCTGGGACAGGGGTAGGATCACCCCTCCACTTT
TRBV7-9	TRBJ1-6	TRBD1	14	.	CASSFTGGGSPLHF	TGTGCCAGCAGCTTTACAGGGGGCGGCTCACCCCTCCACTTT
TRBV9	TRBJ1-6	.	15	.	CASSVGGYRESPLHF	TGTGCCAGCAGCGTAGGAGGGTACAGGGAATCACCCCTCCACTTT
TRBV18	TRBJ1-5	.	15	.	CASSPVQGPNQPQHF	TGTGCCAGCTCACCTGTACAGGGTCCCAATCAGCCCCAGCATTTT
TRBV5-1	TRBJ1-4	.	14	few	CASSSGPTSEKLFF	TGCGCCAGCAGCTCGGGACCTACGTCAGAAAAACTGTTTTTT
TRBV7-9	TRBJ2-3	.	14	.	CASSLAVRTDTQYF	TGTGCCAGCAGCTTAGCGGTGCGCACAGATACGCAGTATTTT
TRBV20-1	TRBJ1-6	TRBD1	13	.	CSTRDSLNSPLHF	TGCAGTACCCGGGACAGTCTAAATTCACCCCTCCACTTT
TRBV12-3/TRBV12-4	TRBJ2-3	TRBD1	15	few	CASSDRGSGTDTQYF	TGTGCCAGCAGTGACAGGGGATCGGGCACAGATACGCAGTATTTT
TRBV4-2	TRBJ2-5	TRBD1	14	.	CASSQPGQDLTQYF	TGTGCCAGCAGCCAGCCGGGACAGGATCTAACCCAGTACTTC
TRBV20-1	TRBJ1-6	.	14	few	CSARISQRHSPLHF	TGCAGTGCTAGAATCTCCCAGAGGCATTCACCCCTCCACTTT
TRBV5-1	TRBJ2-3	.	14	.	CASSLYRVSDTQYF	TGCGCCAGCAGCTTGTACAGGGTCTCAGATACGCAGTATTTT
TRBV5-6	TRBJ1-6	.	16	few	CASNSHDGVNNSPLHF	TGTGCCAGCAACTCACACGACGGGGTTAATAATTCACCCCTCCACTTT
TRBV4-1	TRBJ2-5	TRBD1	13	.	CASSHRQGETQYF	TGCGCCAGCAGCCACAGACAGGGGGAGACCCAGTACTTC
TRBV20-1	TRBJ2-7	TRBD2	12	few	CSARGGPNEQYF	TGCAGTGCTAGGGGAGGGCCAAACGAGCAGTACTTC
TRBV5-5	TRBJ1-2	.	14	.	CASSLGLRIYGYTF	TGTGCCAGCAGCTTGGGGCTCAGGATCTATGGCTACACCTTC